The 9 T cell receptor beta chains below all came from one sample that was sequenced in a study of neurological immune-mediated disorders. TCRdb itself ran the 5' RACE reads through MiXCR, one entry per CDR3 protein. The sample lists 50,000 or so distinct CDR3 sequences; 10% were seen once. Sample: PBMCs. The receptors stem from a woman in her thirties or forties with HTLV-1-associated myelopathy (HAM/TSP).

This clonotype was picked up many times. The rearrangement links TRBV12-3 or TRBV12-4 to TRBJ1-5; no reliable D call. The CDR3 covers 15 residues. Trimming cost V 3 bases and J 4 bases, with 13 bases left between them. The CDR3 region is CASSFGEGGNQPQHF. The CDR3 DNA follows: TGTGCCAGCAGTTTCGGGGAAGGAGGGAATCAGCCCCAGCATTTT.

This clonotype has at least ten counts. The rearrangement uses TRBV29-1 and TRBJ1-2, with 9 bases identical to TRBD1. The CDR3 spans 15 residues. Germline loops: CDR1 SQVTM, CDR2 ANQGSEA. J was trimmed by 5 bases and V by 4 bases; bases with no gene match: 11. CDR3 amino acids: CSVALKGQGIYGYTF. As DNA, the CDR3 is TGCAGCGTTGCCCTTAAGGGACAGGGAATATATGGCTACACCTTC.

Many counts were recorded for this clonotype. V gene TRBV12-3 or TRBV12-4 combines with J gene TRBJ1-5, with D tentatively TRBD1 (5 bases). Trimming removed 7 bases from V and 5 bases from J, with 18 bases in between. This CDR3 contains 15 residues. The CDR3 loop is CASTGSGRGDQPQHF. The DNA for the CDR3 is TGTGCCAGCACCGGTTCGGGACGGGGCGATCAGCCCCAGCATTTT.

This clonotype was seen repeatedly, ten times or more. The chain uses TRBV2 and TRBJ2-1, with 8 bases aligning to TRBD2. This CDR3 is built from 15 residues. Looked up from germline, CDR1 is SNHLY and CDR2 is FYNNEI. The ends lost 7 bases at V and 9 bases at J; junction bases unmatched: 14. The CDR3 DNA follows: TGTGCCAGCACCCCCCGGGAGGGGGGGCAAGTTGAGCAGTTCTTC. Translating gives CASTPREGGQVEQFF.

V usage is TRBV7-2 and J usage is TRBJ2-2, with D perhaps matching TRBD1 (5 bases). Germline CDR1 is SGHTA and CDR2 is FQGNSA. The CDR3 totals 14 residues. V was trimmed by 9 bases and J by 3 bases, leaving 14 bases between them. The CDR3 region has the DNA TGTGCCAGTACCCCTAAGGGGTACACCGGGGAGCTGTTTTTT. This encodes CASTPKGYTGELFF.

V gene TRBV5-1 combines with J gene TRBJ2-1; TRBD2 matches at 10 bases. Looked up from germline, CDR1 is SGHRS and CDR2 is YFSETQ. Trimming took 4 bases from V and 3 from J; bases not matched to a gene: 4. This CDR3 has 15 residues. The CDR3 loop is CASSRGLADYNEQFF. DNA of the CDR3: TGCGCCAGCAGCCGCGGACTAGCGGACTACAATGAGCAGTTCTTC.

There are many counts of this clonotype. This sequence joins TRBV4-1 and TRBJ2-3; D is ambiguous. V lost 3 bases to trimming and J lost 6 bases, with 10 bases between them. The CDR3 extends over 13 amino acids. Germline-derived CDR1 and CDR2 are MGHRA and YSYEKL. Here the CDR3 DNA reads TGCGCCAGCAGCCAGGCGCCCAGGGATACGCAGTATTTT. It yields the protein CASSQAPRDTQYF.

This clonotype was counted many times. V usage is TRBV20-1 and J usage is TRBJ2-1; perhaps TRBD2 as D (5 bases). Germline CDR1 is DFQATT and CDR2 is SNEGSKA (reference sequence). The CDR3 is 12 amino acids. V was cut by 6 bases and J by 4 bases, with 10 bases left in between. CDR3 sequence: CSADTRYNEQFF. CDR3 sequence (DNA): TGCAGTGCCGATACTAGGTACAATGAGCAGTTCTTC.

This clonotype was detected many times. The chain couples TRBV5-1 to TRBJ2-5; no firm D call. CDR3 length equals 12 residues. CDR1 is SGHRS, CDR2 YFSETQ, per germline. Trimming shortened V by 0 bases and J by 3 bases, and 3 bases separated the two germline ends. The CDR3 here is CASSLAKETQYF. The CDR3 DNA reads TGCGCCAGCAGCTTGGCTAAAGAGACCCAGTACTTC.